This section outlines one T cell receptor beta chain sequence together with its context. Looked up from germline, CDR1 is MDHEN and CDR2 is SYDVKM. This CDR3 is 15 amino acids long. Trimming stripped 2 bases from V and 1 base from J, with 10 bases between. This specimen belongs to a study of blood T cell repertoires in COVID-19. Study-wide background: T cells, B-cell-depleted T cells, or PBMCs provided the cDNA or gDNA that served as material.

Profiled with immunoSEQ multiplex PCR; TCRdb holds only in-frame clones, not every one. The sample contains 150,000 to 200,000 clones, approximately 75% of which appear only once. Sample: peripheral blood. The TCR was taken from a human donor in a cohort sampled during active COVID-19. The chain joins TRBV28 to TRBJ2-3; tentatively, D is TRBD1 (5 bases). Written as DNA, the CDR3 is TGTGCCAGCAGTTTAATCCAGGGCGGCACAGATACGCAGTATTTT. Encoded protein: CASSLIQGGTDTQYF.